The rows below give T cell receptor beta chains drawn from one sample of a study of T-cell memory formation after mild COVID-19. TCRdb itself ran the 5' RACE reads through MiXCR, one entry per CDR3 protein. Of fewer than 90,000 distinct CDR3 sequences listed, around 13% were seen once; the top ten hold around two fifths. Sample: PBMCs or a T cell subset sorted from them (not recorded which). The receptors here all came from a man between 18 and 35 years old who had mild COVID-19 (a few samples of this study predate the infection). Cell type and time point are not known. CDR3s include the opening cysteine and the closing phenylalanine or tryptophan. A D gene is named only where the DNA matches it firmly. Clone sizes are given selectively: once, few, many, or a class where the clone is expanded.

abundance	v_gene	d_gene	j_gene	CDR3nt	CDR3aa
few	TRBV6-1	TRBD2	TRBJ2-2	TGTGCCAGCGCCCTAGCAAGCGGGAGGACCGGGGAGCTGTTTTTT	CASALASGRTGELFF
many	TRBV11-2	NA	TRBJ2-1	TGTGCCAGCAGCTTCTCCGGGATGGGTAATGAGCAGTTCTTC	CASSFSGMGNEQFF
few	TRBV20-1	NA	TRBJ2-2	TGCAGTGCTAGAGACGGGTGGGACACCGGGGAGCTGTTTTTT	CSARDGWDTGELFF
few	TRBV4-1	NA	TRBJ1-5	TGCGCCAGCAGCCAAGTGAGGGAGGTGGATCAGCCCCAGCATTTT	CASSQVREVDQPQHF
NA	TRBV5-1	TRBD1	TRBJ2-7	TGCGCCAGCAGCTTGGGACAGGGGGTCCACGAGCAGTACTTC	CASSLGQGVHEQYF
few	TRBV7-6	NA	TRBJ1-2	TGTGCCAGCAGCCCACGGACAGACTATGGCTACACCTTC	CASSPRTDYGYTF
NA	TRBV5-1	TRBD2	TRBJ2-2	TGCGCCAGCAGCTTGGTACTAGCGGGGGAGAGCACCGGGGAGCTGTTTTTT	CASSLVLAGESTGELFF
NA	TRBV3-1	NA	TRBJ2-3	TGTGCCAGCAGCCAAGGCGCTAGCGAGAGCACAGATACGCAGTATTTT	CASSQGASESTDTQYF
few	TRBV11-2	NA	TRBJ2-3	TGTGCCAGCAGCCCGAGGGCCCCGGTTCTGGCCTCTAGCACAGATACGCAGTATTTT	CASSPRAPVLASSTDTQYF
NA	TRBV7-9	NA	TRBJ2-3	TGTGCCAGCAGCTCACTAGAGACAGGTGTAGGCACAGATACGCAGTATTTT	CASSSLETGVGTDTQYF
NA	TRBV7-2	TRBD1	TRBJ2-7	TGTGCCAGCAGCCGGACAGGGTCTCCCTACGAGCAGTACTTC	CASSRTGSPYEQYF
NA	TRBV6-5	NA	TRBJ2-6	TGTGCCAGCAGTTACCTGGGGAGCTCTGGGGCCAACGTCCTGACTTTC	CASSYLGSSGANVLTF
NA	TRBV30	NA	TRBJ2-1	TGTGCCTGGAGTGACAGGGAAATTTGGCAGTTCTTC	CAWSDREIWQFF
NA	TRBV29-1	NA	TRBJ2-2	TGCAGCGTTGATCGTGCCGGGGAGCTGTTTTTT	CSVDRAGELFF
NA	TRBV4-1	NA	TRBJ2-2	TGCGCCAGCAGCCTCGGTCAGGGTTCCGGGGAGCTGTTTTTT	CASSLGQGSGELFF
many	TRBV7-6	NA	TRBJ2-1	TGTGCCAGCAGCCAAGAAGGGGGGCCCGGCGGTGAGCAGTTCTTC	CASSQEGGPGGEQFF
many	TRBV6-2/TRBV6-3	NA	TRBJ1-1	TGTGCCAGCAGTTACTCAGGAGCTACCGAAGCTTTCTTT	CASSYSGATEAFF
few	TRBV7-9	NA	TRBJ2-3	TGTGCCAGCAGCCCCACGGGGCGACGCACAGATACGCAGTATTTT	CASSPTGRRTDTQYF
few	TRBV7-9	NA	TRBJ2-3	TGTGCCAGCAGCTCACTCCAGGTTGGAGATACGCAGTATTTT	CASSSLQVGDTQYF
NA	TRBV4-1	TRBD2	TRBJ2-5	TGCGCCAGCAGCCCTGTAGCGGGGGAGCTCCAAGAGACCCAGTACTTC	CASSPVAGELQETQYF
NA	TRBV7-9	NA	TRBJ1-1	TGTGCCAGCAGCCCAGGTGGAGGAGGGGCTTTCTTT	CASSPGGGGAFF
few	TRBV24-1	NA	TRBJ2-1	TGTGCCACCAGTGATCCCAAGTACGACAATGAGCAGTTCTTC	CATSDPKYDNEQFF
medium-sized	TRBV9	TRBD2	TRBJ2-4	TGTGCCAGCAGCCCGACTAGCGGGGGGTCCCTCGTAGCCAAAAACATTCAGTACTTC	CASSPTSGGSLVAKNIQYF